This T cell receptor beta chain was obtained from a study of high-grade serous ovarian cancer treatment subgroups. Study details: Each sample yielded on average 7,494 unique TCR beta rearrangements from more than 13,000 reads. Study findings and constraints: Bulk tumor TCR sequencing gave no spatial information. Tumors within one patient showed repertoire similarity of roughly 0.095 to 0.85. TCR relatedness rose with neoantigen level and trended with mutation load.

This table comes from immunoSEQ multiplex PCR, and its TCRdb copy is limited to in-frame clones, with some not included. The sample includes 8,500 to 10,000 clones, approximately 86% of them seen just once. Comments on this clone: Its antigen is as yet unknown.

Tumor tissue was taken before any definitive surgery or chemotherapy was given. The germline V gene has CDR1 MNHNS and CDR2 SASEGT. The CDR3 spans 14 residues. V dropped 5 bases and J dropped 7 bases, with 14 bases sitting between them. The TCR comes from a human donor with high-grade serous ovarian cancer. The chain recombines TRBV6-1 with TRBJ1-4; D is uncertain. The sequencing input was tumor tissue. The CDR3 coding sequence is TGTGCCAGCAGTCTCCGGGATTGGGGTGAAAAACTGTTTTTT. The encoded protein is CASSLRDWGEKLFF.